Shown below are 11 T cell receptor beta chains from a single sample sequenced in a study of T-cell reconstitution after alpha-beta-depleted transplantation in children. Construction of the TCRbeta library involved unique molecular identifiers. TCRdb re-analysed the PCR reads in MiXCR, keeping a single row per CDR3 protein. The sample has fewer than 35,000 distinct CDR3 sequences, roughly a sixth seen once. The material sequenced was PBMCs, mostly from graft donor cells, taken 60 days after TCRalphabeta/CD19-depleted stem cell transplant. The receptor source for this set is a male patient between 2 and 10 years old who had a stem cell transplant for acute lymphoblastic leukemia, so the T cells may come from the graft donor.

This clonotype was found a few times. The genes are TRBV6-2 or TRBV6-3 and TRBJ2-3; D perhaps matches TRBD1 (5 bases). The CDR3 consists of 16 residues. CDR1 MNHEY and CDR2 SVGEGT come from the germline V gene. V lost 5 bases and J lost 2, with 17 bases in between. The CDR3 DNA reads TGTGCCAGCAGTATTACCGGACACTCGGTCACAGATACGCAGTATTTT. Protein: CASSITGHSVTDTQYF.

The chain has TRBV12-3 or TRBV12-4 and TRBJ2-3, with D unresolved. V shed 1 base and J shed 4 bases, with 9 bases lying between them. The CDR3 covers 14 residues. The CDR3 DNA is TGTGCCAGCAGTTTAGGTCTGCCCCCAGATACGCAGTATTTT. Its translation is CASSLGLPPDTQYF.

This chain joins TRBV19 and TRBJ2-1; TRBD1 aligns across 7 bases. The CDR3 runs to 14 residues. The germline V gene encodes CDR1 LNHDA and CDR2 SQIVND (reference sequence). The ends lost 8 bases at V and 5 bases at J; junction bases unmatched: 9. Here the CDR3 DNA reads TGTGCCAGTGACAACAGGGGTAAGGACAATGAGCAGTTCTTC. Translation gives CASDNRGKDNEQFF.

This clonotype was detected only a few times. V gene TRBV12-3 or TRBV12-4 combines with J gene TRBJ1-2, with D possibly TRBD1 on 6 matching bases. Trimming left V 1 base short and J 1 base short, with 10 bases between. This CDR3 is built from 15 residues. DNA of the CDR3: TGTGCCAGCAGTTTAGGGACAGACCGTAACTATGGCTACACCTTC. Encoded protein: CASSLGTDRNYGYTF.

The chain joins TRBV6-2 or TRBV6-3 to TRBJ1-1; 11 nucleotides match TRBD1. V lost 10 bases, J lost 5 bases, and 12 bases stayed unmatched. Per the germline V gene, CDR1 is MNHEY and CDR2 is SVGEGT. The CDR3 extends over 15 amino acids. The CDR3 here is CATVQRTGGWTEAFF. DNA for the CDR3: TGTGCCACCGTACAGAGGACAGGGGGCTGGACTGAAGCTTTCTTT.

The V gene is TRBV12-3 or TRBV12-4, the J gene TRBJ1-4, with unresolved D. The CDR3 runs to 12 residues. Trimming stripped 6 bases from V and 11 bases from J, with 13 bases between. Written as DNA, the CDR3 is TGTGCCAGCAGGACGGAGGGAGGGAAACTGTTTTTT. Protein: CASRTEGGKLFF.

The sample holds many counts of this clonotype. This chain links TRBV20-1 with TRBJ1-3, with 10 positions matching TRBD1. Losses at the gene ends were 5 bases for V and 2 bases for J; bases not matched to a gene: 9. Per the germline V gene, CDR1 is DFQATT and CDR2 is SNEGSKA (reference sequence). This CDR3 region has 16 residues. The DNA of the CDR3 is TGCAGTGCTTTAAACCCGGGGACAGGGGCTGGAAACACCATATATTTT. This encodes CSALNPGTGAGNTIYF.

The V call is TRBV6-5, the J call TRBJ1-2, with D possibly matching TRBD1 (6 bases). This CDR3 is built from 15 residues. Germline CDR1 and CDR2: MNHEY and SVGAGI. V dropped 2 bases and J dropped 5 bases, with 15 bases sitting between them. The CDR3 nucleotides read TGTGCCAGCAGTTACAGAGTAGGGGGAGGGTATGGCTACACCTTC. Translating it yields CASSYRVGGGYGYTF.

This clonotype appeared a few times. This chain uses TRBV29-1 with TRBJ1-1; no reliable D call. V lost 7 bases to trimming and J lost 1 base, with 10 bases between them. Germline V gene lookup returns CDR1 SQVTM and CDR2 ANQGSEA. The CDR3 runs 12 residues. This CDR3 reads CSGYRGNTEAFF. The DNA for the CDR3 is TGCAGCGGATATCGGGGGAACACTGAAGCTTTCTTT.

This clonotype appeared many times. The V and J genes are TRBV11-2 and TRBJ2-1, with 8 bases aligning to TRBD2. Germline V gene data show CDR1 as SGHAT and CDR2 as FQNNGV. J was trimmed by 8 bases and V by 4 bases; bases with no gene match: 13. The CDR3 is 16 residues long. The CDR3 is CASSSSPGLGVDEQFF. In nucleotides, the CDR3 is TGTGCCAGCAGCTCTAGCCCGGGACTAGGGGTCGATGAGCAGTTCTTC. The full variable domain, with the rest looked up from reference TRBV11-2 and TRBJ2-1, is EAGVAQSPRYKIIEKRQSVAFWCNPISGHATLYWYQQILGQGPKLLIQFQNNGVVDDSQLPKDRFSAERLKGVDSTLKIQPAKLEDSAVYLCASSSSPGLGVDEQFFGPGTRLTVL.

A few counts support this clonotype. CDR3 region: CASSLSQQGANSPLHF. The CDR3 nucleotides are TGTGCCAGCAGCTTATCCCAGCAGGGGGCTAATTCACCCCTCCACTTT. The rearrangement links TRBV7-9 to TRBJ1-6; 8 bases agree with TRBD1. The V segment lost 2 bases and the J segment 6 bases; nucleotides outside the gene matches: 6. Germline lookup yields CDR1 SEHNR and CDR2 FQNEAQ (reference sequence). The CDR3 consists of 16 residues.